This T cell receptor beta chain originates from a study of OX40 agonist ivuxolimab in advanced cancers. TCRdb's table, derived via immunoSEQ multiplex PCR, lists solely in-frame clones and lacks some. Of approximately 43,000 clones listed, around 85% are singletons. The study's findings and limits: At 0.1 to 3.0 mg/kg and by week 6, CD4+ and CD8+ T cells in the blood had expanded clonally.

About this clone: What it recognizes is unknown.

The CDR3 is 13 residues long. Germline loops: CDR1 KGHSH, CDR2 LQKENI. The V end lost 0 bases, the J end lost 2 bases, and 5 bases lay between the germline ends. This sequence originates from an adult with an advanced solid tumor such as melanoma, head and neck, liver or kidney cancer. The sequenced sample was CD4+ or CD8+ T cells sorted from blood, obtained in a trial of the OX40 agonist ivuxolimab. J is TRBJ2-7 and V is TRBV18; no clear D gene. The CDR3 region is CASSPPMAYEQYF. CDR3 nucleotide sequence: TGTGCCAGCTCACCACCAATGGCCTACGAGCAGTACTTC.